This TCR beta chain was obtained from a study of blood T cells in healthy people across ages (dated by TCRdb to about 2015). Notes on the research overall: Template switching captured roughly one uniquely barcoded TCR beta cDNA molecule per two T cells in model experiments. Using deep sequencing normalized with unique cDNA molecular identifiers, the study measured how TCR beta repertoire diversity changes with age. Four age groups were formed from the donors: young (average approximately 15 years), middle-aged (more than 35), aged (62) and long-lived (roughly 81). To avoid experimental bias, donors of different ages were randomly spread across the sequencing lanes. Two additional independent replicas of 1 million unique cDNA reads from the same blood draw were analyzed for two donors (one aged 18 to 30 and one aged 80 or older). Overall study results and their limits: Compared with the aged group, the long-lived group had more naive CD4+ T cells, fewer expanded clones and increased TCR diversity, a pattern suggesting age selection. Observed TCR beta diversity per million T cells fell roughly linearly with age, and a significant reduction was already apparent by age approximately 41. Conclusive comparison of naive and antigen-experienced compartments was prevented by the profiling of bulk unsorted PBMCs. Observed TCR beta diversity correlated strongly with the percentage of naive T cells measured by flow cytometry. Estimates of total diversity based on one million sequenced T cells were regarded as lower bounds and as underestimates. Because donor CMV infection status was unknown, age-related changes in expanded clonotypes were potentially confounded.

The library was generated by 5' RACE. These reads were obtained on an Illumina HiSeq 2500. A second roughly 7 to 11 cycle PCR used a sample-barcoded 5' primer and a J-beta primer mix. Each TCR beta cDNA molecule received a unique molecular identifier from a template-switch 5' adaptor carrying 12 random nucleotides. At least 2.5 million CDR3-containing paired-end reads were obtained from each sample. All of the RNA was converted into first-strand cDNA using the Mint cDNA synthesis kit, with a TRBC-specific oligonucleotide serving as the primer. Following uracil-DNA glycosylase treatment, all cDNA underwent a first 18-cycle PCR with the universal primers M1SS and BC2_uni_R. The published analysis was carried out like this. For normalization, 1 million high-quality reads, each with a distinct molecular identifier, were randomly selected from each sample. Reads with shared molecular identifiers were discarded instead of being binned into consensus sequences. MiTCR, with a Q25 quality threshold and the strictest error-elimination algorithm, was used for CDR3 identification, clonotype clustering and error correction. A nonparametric unseen species model using Euler transformation provided a lower-bound estimate of total TCR beta diversity. Using fastp at Q25 and MiXCR, TCRdb reprocessed the public reads and kept productive beta chains. When rows share a CDR3 protein, they turn into one entry using the most common DNA and genes. TCRdb's processing, not the authors' own work, is the source of the V and J calls. A total of about 700,000 distinct CDR3 sequences appear in this sample, less than 40% of them only once. 15% to 17% of the sample is taken by the ten largest.

Donors were 39 systemically healthy Caucasian individuals from Russia aged roughly 6 to 95 years. Ten milliliters of peripheral blood were drawn from each donor into EDTA-treated Vacutainer tubes. PBMCs were isolated by Ficoll-Paque density-gradient centrifugation, with at least 6.5 million obtained per sample. Total RNA was extracted from PBMCs with Trizol reagent, with at least 5 micrograms obtained per sample. For every donor, flow cytometry on a PBMC aliquot measured the percentage of naive CD45RAhigh/CD27high T cells. Note on this clonotype: Its antigen target is currently unknown. A clone one base away is much larger, so this may be a read error.

For CDR1 and CDR2, the germline V gene lists SGHTA and FQGNSA. Counted from cysteine to phenylalanine, this CDR3 has 12 amino acids. The retained sequence is limited to the CDR3, 36 bases, with the frame set at the first base. Trimming takes 3 bases from V and 6 bases from J, and the germline ends sit 6 bases apart. Sequencing was carried out using blood. The origin of this receptor is a woman aged 80 or over in good health. Donor details come from another sample of the same person, matched by shared clones. The sequence joins TRBV7-2 to TRBJ1-5; no confident D gene assignment can be made. CDR3 reads: CASSLMTQPQHF. The sequenced DNA: TGTGCCAGCAGCTTGATGACTCAGCCCCAGCATTTT.